The entry that follows covers one TCR beta chain sequence. Its antigen is not identified. The sample holds other DNA sequences that translate to the same CDR3. After removal of 6 bases from V and 0 bases from J, the junction contained 7 bases not matched to a gene. This CDR3 has 16 amino acids. Looked up from germline, CDR1 is MNHEY and CDR2 is SMNVEV (reference sequence). Only in-frame clones appear in the TCRdb table, and some are missing; sequencing was by immunoSEQ multiplex PCR. Of over a million clones listed, approximately 78% are singletons. The data were obtained in a study of shared clonotypes between healthy human individuals. Overall study findings and caveats: Sampling covered nothing but blood. Tissue TCR repertoires likely differ from those found in blood.

The gene calls are TRBV27 and TRBJ2-7; 11 bases map to TRBD2. This clonotype was obtained from a man aged 18 to 30 in good health. Some clones in this sample may be carry-over from other donors' samples. What was sequenced was memory CD4+ T cells from PBMCs. The subset: CD45RA-negative fraction. The CDR3 DNA reads TGTGCCAGCAGCTCCCGACTAGCGGGACCCTCCTACGAGCAGTACTTC. Protein: CASSSRLAGPSYEQYF.